The 16 T cell receptor beta chains below were found in one sample sequenced in a study of blood T cell repertoires in COVID-19. The method was immunoSEQ multiplex PCR; TCRdb's version includes in-frame clones alone and lacks a portion of them. Of about 70,000 clones in the sample, 87% are singletons; the top ten hold approximately 5%. Sequenced input: peripheral blood. These receptor sequences come from a man aged 45 to 65 with active COVID-19.

This chain uses TRBV27 with TRBJ2-7, with TRBD2 matching over 12 bases. The germline V gene has CDR1 MNHEY and CDR2 SMNVEV (reference sequence). The CDR3 is made up of 14 amino acids. The ends lost 6 bases at V and 4 bases at J; junction bases unmatched: 4. The CDR3 bases are TGTGCCAGCAGGCGGACTAGCGGGATATACGAGCAGTACTTC. As protein: CASRRTSGIYEQYF.

The CDR3 region is CAWRPGHSNTEAFF. The CDR3 DNA follows: TGTGCCTGGAGACCCGGACACTCGAACACTGAAGCTTTCTTT. This chain uses TRBV30 with TRBJ1-1, with a possible D match to TRBD1 (5 bases). The V and J ends lost 3 bases and 1 base respectively, with 12 bases between them. Germline CDR1 GTSNPN, CDR2 SVGIG (reference sequence). This CDR3 is 14 amino acids long.

The chain combines TRBV3-1 (or the pseudogene TRBV3-2) with TRBJ1-3; D perhaps matches TRBD1 (5 bases). The ends were cut back, 1 base at V and 0 bases at J, with 7 bases in the middle. The CDR3 contains 15 residues. The V gene's germline CDR1 is LGHDT and CDR2 YNNKEL (reference sequence). The CDR3 nucleotides are TGTGCCAGCAGCCAAGGGGACTACTCTGGAAACACCATATATTTT. Translation gives CASSQGDYSGNTIYF.

This clone counts as medium-sized. The gene calls are TRBV5-1 and TRBJ2-6; 7 bases are a match to TRBD1. CDR1 and CDR2 from the germline V gene are SGHRS and YFSETQ. The ends lost 7 bases at V and 0 bases at J; junction bases unmatched: 19. This CDR3 has 20 residues. CDR3 sequence: CASSLLGQTYAGSGANVLTF. The CDR3 DNA reads TGCGCCAGCTCCCTTTTGGGACAGACCTACGCAGGCTCTGGGGCCAACGTCCTGACTTTC. The full variable domain, its missing parts supplied by reference TRBV5-1 and TRBJ2-6, is KAGVTQTPRYLIKTRGQQVTLSCSPISGHRSVSWYQQTPGQGLQFLFEYFSETQRNKGNFPGRFSGRQFSNSRSEMNVSTLELGDSALYLCASSLLGQTYAGSGANVLTFGAGSRLTVL.

This chain connects TRBV7-9 to TRBJ2-1; 7 bases are shared with TRBD2. Germline values: CDR1 SEHNR, CDR2 FQNEAQ (reference sequence). The CDR3 runs to 15 residues. V lost 5 bases to trimming and J lost 6 bases; unmatched junction nucleotides: 10. The CDR3, as DNA: TGTGCCAGCAGCCCACCGGCGGGAGAGGGCAATGAGCAGTTCTTC. Translation: CASSPPAGEGNEQFF.

This chain uses TRBV9 with TRBJ2-3; a possible D gene is TRBD2 (6 bases). Germline V gene sequence: CDR1 SGDLS, CDR2 YYNGEE. The CDR3 is made up of 15 amino acids. The germline V and J ends were trimmed by 0 bases and 2 bases, with 10 bases remaining between them. The CDR3 nucleotides read TGTGCCAGCAGCGTAGGGGCTAGCGACACAGATACGCAGTATTTT. Its translation is CASSVGASDTDTQYF.

The V and J genes are TRBV5-1 and TRBJ1-1; a possible D gene is TRBD1 (6 bases). This CDR3 contains 14 residues. Trimming took off 0 bases at V and 1 base at J, with 7 bases between the two ends. Germline-derived CDR1 and CDR2 are SGHRS and YFSETQ. This CDR3 is CASSLDRENTEAFF. The CDR3 DNA follows: TGCGCCAGCAGCTTGGACAGGGAGAACACTGAAGCTTTCTTT.

This rearrangement joins TRBV30 to TRBJ2-1; 7 bases match TRBD1. The CDR3 spans 12 residues. V was pared by 1 base and J by 9 bases, with 3 bases of the junction left unmatched. The germline V gene has CDR1 GTSNPN and CDR2 SVGIG (reference sequence). The CDR3 region has the DNA TGTGCCTGGAGTGGAACAGGGGTTGAGCAGTTCTTC. It specifies CAWSGTGVEQFF.

The rearrangement links TRBV5-4 to TRBJ1-2; 10 nucleotides line up with TRBD1. This CDR3 has 17 amino acids. Germline CDR1 reads SGHNT; CDR2 reads YYREEE (reference sequence). The trim removed 0 bases at V and 3 bases at J, leaving 8 bases unmatched. The DNA of the CDR3 is TGTGCCAGCAGCTTGGCCCCGGGACAGGGGCTTTACTATGGCTACACCTTC. Translating it yields CASSLAPGQGLYYGYTF.

This clone appeared once. This chain connects TRBV5-1 to TRBJ2-2, with D uncertain. This CDR3 contains 15 residues. Germline V gene sequence: CDR1 SGHRS, CDR2 YFSETQ. Trimming removed 0 bases at V and 7 bases at J, with 13 bases between. The CDR3: CASSLERERYGELFF. CDR3 DNA sequence: TGCGCCAGCAGCTTGGAGAGAGAACGGTACGGGGAGCTGTTTTTT.

In this sample, this clone turned up once. The chain recombines TRBV4-2 with TRBJ2-3; no clear D gene. There are 14 residues in the CDR3. V was pared by 0 bases and J by 1 base, with 5 bases between. CDR1 and CDR2 (germline): LGHNA, YNFKEQ. The CDR3 region is CASSQDAGTDTQYF. The CDR3 DNA reads TGTGCCAGCAGCCAAGATGCGGGCACAGATACGCAGTATTTT.

The J gene is TRBJ1-1, the V gene TRBV25-1, with a possible D match to TRBD1 (6 bases). V dropped 1 base and J dropped 10 bases, with 13 bases sitting between them. The V gene's germline CDR1 is MGHDK and CDR2 SYGVNS. The CDR3 totals 13 residues. CDR3 nucleotides: TGTGCCAGCAGTGAATCAAAACAGGGCCCAGCTTTCTTT. Protein sequence: CASSESKQGPAFF.

The V call is TRBV18, the J call TRBJ1-4, with a tentative D call TRBD1 (6 bases). CDR1 KGHSH and CDR2 LQKENI come from the germline V gene. CDR3 length: 16 residues. V shed 4 bases and J shed 0 bases, with 12 bases lying between them. CDR3 loop: CASSHRDIATNEKLFF. The DNA of the CDR3 is TGTGCCAGCTCACACCGGGACATTGCAACTAATGAAAAACTGTTTTTT.

The chain is built from TRBV6-5 and TRBJ1-6; TRBD1 might be the D (6 bases). The length of the CDR3 is 15 residues. Per the germline V gene, CDR1 is MNHEY and CDR2 is SVGAGI. The ends were cut back, 4 bases at V and 7 bases at J, with 14 bases in the middle. In DNA form, the CDR3 reads TGTGCCAGCAGTTTAGGACAGCCTTGGAATTCACCCCTCCACTTT. Translated: CASSLGQPWNSPLHF.

V usage is TRBV12-5 and J usage is TRBJ2-3, with D possibly being TRBD1 (5 bases). With 0 bases removed from V and 5 bases from J, the gap between germline ends came to 9 bases. The CDR3 loop spans 14 amino acids. Germline lookup yields CDR1 LGHNT and CDR2 FRNRAP. CDR3: CASGLVLDRDTQYF. The CDR3 DNA follows: TGTGCTAGTGGTTTGGTATTAGACAGAGATACGCAGTATTTT. The full variable domain, in which reference TRBV12-5 and TRBJ2-3 provide the parts outside the CDR3, is DARVTQTPRHKVTEMGQEVTMRCQPILGHNTVFWYRQTMMQGLELLAYFRNRAPLDDSGMPKDRFSAEMPDATLATLKIQPSEPRDSAVYFCASGLVLDRDTQYFGPGTRLTVL.

The chain has TRBV4-3 and TRBJ2-1; D gene ambiguous. Germline CDR1 reads LGHNA; CDR2 reads YSLEER. The CDR3 contains 16 residues. V was clipped by 0 bases and J by 4 bases, with 13 bases between them. CDR3 sequence (DNA): TGCGCCAGCAGCCAAGATAGACAAAGGTTGTACAATGAGCAGTTCTTC. Protein product: CASSQDRQRLYNEQFF.